The 16 T cell receptor beta chains presented below share a single source sample, sequenced in a study of blood T cell repertoires in COVID-19. Assay used: immunoSEQ multiplex PCR; TCRdb lists only in-frame clones, some missing. This sample has about 220,000 clones, with 80% to 85% found just once. The specimen sequenced was peripheral blood. The receptors derive from a woman aged 70-85 years with COVID-19, enrolled during active disease.

This clone was detected only a few times. The same CDR3 arises from other DNA sequences in this sample as well. This chain joins TRBV29-1 and TRBJ2-7, with D maybe TRBD1 (6 bases). This CDR3 contains 12 residues. V gave up 4 bases and J gave up 1 base, with 8 bases separating them. Germline CDR1 is SQVTM and CDR2 is ANQGSEA. CDR3 amino acids: CSVGQDSYEQYF. CDR3 DNA: TGCAGCGTTGGACAGGATTCCTACGAGCAGTACTTC.

The chain joins TRBV3-1 (or the pseudogene TRBV3-2) to TRBJ2-5; TRBD1 is a possible D gene (5 bases). The germline gives CDR1 LGHDT, CDR2 YNNKEL (reference sequence). V dropped 2 bases and J dropped 1 base, with 14 bases sitting between them. This CDR3 comprises 16 residues. The CDR3 protein is CASSQPPNRFQETQYF. CDR3 in DNA: TGTGCCAGCAGCCAACCCCCTAACAGGTTCCAAGAGACCCAGTACTTC.

About this clone: Other DNA variants within this sample encode the same CDR3. V gene TRBV6-2 or TRBV6-3 combines with J gene TRBJ1-3, with 7 bases aligning to TRBD1. This CDR3 has 15 residues. V was pared by 6 bases and J by 0 bases, with 5 bases of the junction left unmatched. CDR1 and CDR2 (germline): MNHEY, SVGEGT. CDR3: CASSRGQLSGNTIYF. The CDR3 region has the DNA TGTGCCAGCAGCCGGGGACAGCTCTCTGGAAACACCATATATTTT.

The chain combines TRBV6-5 with TRBJ2-7, with 9 bases aligning to TRBD1. There are 14 residues in the CDR3. V was pared by 6 bases and J by 6 bases, with 9 bases of the junction left unmatched. Germline V gene sequence: CDR1 MNHEY, CDR2 SVGAGI. CDR3: CASSLNRQGGEQYF. Here the CDR3 DNA reads TGTGCCAGCAGCCTTAACAGACAGGGGGGCGAGCAGTACTTC.

The chain joins TRBV5-1 to TRBJ2-7, with D perhaps matching TRBD1 (6 bases). This CDR3 is built from 15 residues. Germline V lookup: CDR1 SGHRS, CDR2 YFSETQ. Trimming took 4 bases from V and 5 from J, leaving 19 bases between them. CDR3 region: CASSPRQVTSDEQYF. The CDR3 coding sequence is TGCGCCAGCAGCCCCCGACAGGTCACATCGGACGAGCAGTACTTC.

The V and J genes are TRBV5-1 and TRBJ2-3, with 12 bases lining up with TRBD2. Germline assignment: CDR1 SGHRS and CDR2 YFSETQ. The CDR3 runs 16 residues. After removal of 5 bases from V and 4 bases from J, the junction contained 8 bases not matched to a gene. The CDR3 DNA reads TGCGCCAGCAGTATCAACCGACTAGCGGGAGCAGATACGCAGTATTTT. It is translated as CASSINRLAGADTQYF.

The chain recombines TRBV10-1 with TRBJ1-4; D is possibly TRBD1 (5 bases). With 3 bases removed from V and 8 bases from J, the gap between germline ends came to 31 bases. The CDR3 contains 20 residues. Germline values: CDR1 WNHNN, CDR2 SYGVQD (reference sequence). The CDR3 loop reads CASSDFKARPGRGIEEKLFF. The CDR3, as DNA: TGCGCCAGCAGTGATTTTAAGGCGCGGCCAGGGAGGGGCATAGAAGAAAAACTGTTTTTT.

V gene TRBV4-1 combines with J gene TRBJ2-7, with 10 bases that match TRBD2. The length of the CDR3 is 17 residues. Looked up from germline, CDR1 is MGHRA and CDR2 is YSYEKL. V lost 4 bases, J lost 1 base, and 10 bases stayed unmatched. The chain's CDR3 is CASSLLGSSGRSYEQYF. CDR3 DNA sequence: TGCGCCAGCAGCCTTCTCGGGTCTAGCGGGAGATCCTACGAGCAGTACTTC.

The J gene is TRBJ1-2, the V gene TRBV19; D call uncertain. CDR1 and CDR2 (germline): LNHDA, SQIVND (reference sequence). The CDR3 runs 17 residues. V gave up 10 bases and J gave up 2 bases, with 26 bases separating them. The CDR3 nucleotides read TGTGCCAACTACATCCAAGTCCCGAGTGCGGAGAACTATGGCTACACCTTC. The encoded protein is CANYIQVPSAENYGYTF.

This chain connects TRBV2 to TRBJ1-5; no clear D. Deletions cut 7 bases from V and 1 base from J, with 8 bases between. This CDR3 region has 13 residues. Germline loops: CDR1 SNHLY, CDR2 FYNNEI. CDR3: CASTTLSNQPQHF. DNA for the CDR3: TGTGCCAGCACGACTCTCAGCAATCAGCCCCAGCATTTT.

The rearrangement joins TRBV6-4 to TRBJ1-2; the D gene is possibly TRBD1 (5 bases). The ends were cut back, 1 base at V and 2 bases at J, with 14 bases in the middle. There are 16 residues in the CDR3. Looked up from germline, CDR1 is MRHNA and CDR2 is SNTAGT. The CDR3 coding sequence is TGTGCCAGCAGTGACTACGGGACTCCCGGGAACTATGGCTACACCTTC. Translation: CASSDYGTPGNYGYTF.

This sequence joins TRBV6-6 and TRBJ2-1; possible D gene TRBD2, 6 bases. V was cut by 7 bases and J by 9 bases, with 22 bases left in between. This CDR3 spans 15 amino acids. CDR1 and CDR2 (germline): MNHNY, SVGAGI (reference sequence). This chain's CDR3 is CASTFRGPGDGEQFF. The CDR3 DNA follows: TGTGCCAGCACCTTTCGTGGGCCGGGAGACGGTGAGCAGTTCTTC.

The chain has TRBV5-1 and TRBJ1-2, with 8 positions matching TRBD1. The V and J ends lost 4 bases and 7 bases, in that order; junction bases with no gene match: 6. The CDR3 is 13 residues long. The germline V gene has CDR1 SGHRS and CDR2 YFSETQ. The CDR3 coding sequence is TGCGCCAGCAGCATCGGACAGGGTGGTGGCTACACCTTC. The encoded protein is CASSIGQGGGYTF.

The J gene is TRBJ1-1, the V gene TRBV20-1; 8 bases line up with TRBD1. The CDR3 is 11 residues long. V was pared by 6 bases and J by 10 bases, with 7 bases of the junction left unmatched. Germline assignment: CDR1 DFQATT and CDR2 SNEGSKA (reference sequence). CDR3 sequence: CSASDREAAFF. The CDR3, as DNA: TGCAGTGCCTCGGACAGGGAGGCAGCTTTCTTT.

The rearrangement uses TRBV18 and TRBJ1-1; TRBD1 might be the D (6 bases). V gave up 5 bases and J gave up 6 bases, with 22 bases separating them. The V gene's germline CDR1 is KGHSH and CDR2 LQKENI. This CDR3 has 16 residues. CDR3 sequence (DNA): TGTGCCAGCTCATCTCTTGCTGTACAGGGTGGGGCTGAAGCTTTCTTT. Translated: CASSSLAVQGGAEAFF.

The chain recombines TRBV3-1 (or the pseudogene TRBV3-2) with TRBJ2-7; 8 nucleotides line up with TRBD2. J lost 3 bases, V lost 6 bases, and 4 bases had no gene match. Germline assignment: CDR1 LGHDT and CDR2 YNNKEL (reference sequence). The CDR3 is 13 amino acids. CDR3 bases: TGTGCCAGCAGGTCTAGCGGGCTCTACGAGCAGTACTTC. It is translated as CASRSSGLYEQYF.